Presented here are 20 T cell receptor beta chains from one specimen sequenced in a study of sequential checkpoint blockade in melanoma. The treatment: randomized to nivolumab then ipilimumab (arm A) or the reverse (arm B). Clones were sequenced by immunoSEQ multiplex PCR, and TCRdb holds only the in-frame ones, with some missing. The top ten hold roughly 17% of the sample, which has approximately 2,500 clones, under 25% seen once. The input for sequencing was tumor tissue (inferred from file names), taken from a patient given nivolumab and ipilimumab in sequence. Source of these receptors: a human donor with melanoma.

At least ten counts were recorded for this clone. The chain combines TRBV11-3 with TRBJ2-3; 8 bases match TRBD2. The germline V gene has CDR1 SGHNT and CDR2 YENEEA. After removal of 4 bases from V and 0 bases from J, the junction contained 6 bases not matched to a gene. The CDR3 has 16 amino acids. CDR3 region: CASSWWIAGSTDTQYF. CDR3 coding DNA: TGTGCCAGCAGCTGGTGGATAGCGGGGAGCACAGATACGCAGTATTTT.

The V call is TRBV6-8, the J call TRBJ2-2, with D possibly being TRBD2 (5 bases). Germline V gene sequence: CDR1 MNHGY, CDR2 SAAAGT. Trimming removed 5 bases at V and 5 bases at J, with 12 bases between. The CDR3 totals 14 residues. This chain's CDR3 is CASSPDGETGELFF. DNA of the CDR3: TGTGCCAGCAGTCCCGACGGGGAAACCGGGGAGCTGTTTTTT.

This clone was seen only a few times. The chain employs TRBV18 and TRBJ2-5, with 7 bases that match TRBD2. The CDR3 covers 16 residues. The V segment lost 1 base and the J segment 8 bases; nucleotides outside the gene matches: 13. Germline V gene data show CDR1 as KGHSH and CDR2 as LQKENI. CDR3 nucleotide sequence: TGTGCCAGCTCACCACAAGGTTCCAGGGAGGGAGGAACCCAGTACTTC. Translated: CASSPQGSREGGTQYF.

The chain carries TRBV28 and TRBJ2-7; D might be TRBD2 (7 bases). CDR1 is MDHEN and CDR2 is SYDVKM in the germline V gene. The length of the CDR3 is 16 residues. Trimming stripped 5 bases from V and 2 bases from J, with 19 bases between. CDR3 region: CASSIVGAGVPYEQYF. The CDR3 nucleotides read TGTGCCAGCAGTATTGTGGGGGCGGGAGTACCCTACGAGCAGTACTTC. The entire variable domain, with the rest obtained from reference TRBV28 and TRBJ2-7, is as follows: DVKVTQSSRYLVKRTGEKVFLECVQDMDHENMFWYRQDPGLGLRLIYFSYDVKMKEKGDIPEGYSVSREKKERFSLILESASTNQTSMYLCASSIVGAGVPYEQYFGPGTRLTVT.

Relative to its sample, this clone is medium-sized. The CDR3 region has the DNA TGTGCCAGCAGTCCGGACCACAATGAGCAGTTCTTC. Protein: CASSPDHNEQFF. The chain uses TRBV6-8 and TRBJ2-1, with no clear D. CDR3 length: 12 residues. Germline V lookup: CDR1 MNHGY, CDR2 SAAAGT. With 5 bases removed from V and 5 bases from J, the gap between germline ends came to 7 bases.

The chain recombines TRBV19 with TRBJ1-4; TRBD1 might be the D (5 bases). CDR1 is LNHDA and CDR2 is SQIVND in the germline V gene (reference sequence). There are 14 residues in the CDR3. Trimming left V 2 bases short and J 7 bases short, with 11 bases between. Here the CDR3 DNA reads TGTGCCAGTAGTATATACCAGGGAGGTGAAAAACTGTTTTTT. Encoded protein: CASSIYQGGEKLFF.

The CDR3 nucleotides read TGCGCCAGCAGCCTACTAATCGGGTCAGATACGCAGTATTTT. It yields the protein CASSLLIGSDTQYF. The chain has TRBV5-1 and TRBJ2-3, with unresolved D. The germline V gene has CDR1 SGHRS and CDR2 YFSETQ. The CDR3 has 14 residues. V was pared by 4 bases and J by 4 bases, with 13 bases between.

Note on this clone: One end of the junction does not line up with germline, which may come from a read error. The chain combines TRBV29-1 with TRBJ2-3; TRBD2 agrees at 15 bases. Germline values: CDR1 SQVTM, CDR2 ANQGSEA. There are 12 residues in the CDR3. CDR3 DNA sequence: TGCAGCGTTGAGGGGACTAGCGGGGGGCCAACTTTT. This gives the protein CSVEGTSGGPTF.

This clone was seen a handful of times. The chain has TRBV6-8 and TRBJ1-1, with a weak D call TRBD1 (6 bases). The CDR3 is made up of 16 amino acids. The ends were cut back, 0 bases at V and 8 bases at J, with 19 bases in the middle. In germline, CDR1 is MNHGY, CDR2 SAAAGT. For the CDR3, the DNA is TGTGCCAGCAGTTACTCGGGGGGCTGGGGTCAGGCCGAAGCTTTCTTT. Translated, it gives CASSYSGGWGQAEAFF.

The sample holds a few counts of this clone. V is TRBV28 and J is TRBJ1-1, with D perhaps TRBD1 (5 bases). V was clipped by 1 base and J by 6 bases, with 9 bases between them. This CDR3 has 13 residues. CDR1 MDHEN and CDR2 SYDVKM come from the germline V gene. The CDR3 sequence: CASSLSGGSEAFF. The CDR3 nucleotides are TGTGCCAGCAGTTTATCTGGGGGTTCTGAAGCTTTCTTT.

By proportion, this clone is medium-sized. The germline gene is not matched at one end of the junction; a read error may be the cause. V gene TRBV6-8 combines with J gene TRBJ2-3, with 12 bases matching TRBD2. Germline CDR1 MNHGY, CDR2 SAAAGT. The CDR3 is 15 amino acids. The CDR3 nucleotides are TGTGCCAGCAGTGACTCTAGCGGGGGGGCAGATACGCAGTATTTT. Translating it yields CASSDSSGGADTQYF.

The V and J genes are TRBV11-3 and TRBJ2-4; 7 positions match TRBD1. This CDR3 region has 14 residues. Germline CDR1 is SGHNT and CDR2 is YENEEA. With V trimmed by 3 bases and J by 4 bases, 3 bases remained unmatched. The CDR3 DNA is TGTGCCAGCAGCTTTTTGGGACAGAAAAACATTCAGTACTTC. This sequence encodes CASSFLGQKNIQYF.

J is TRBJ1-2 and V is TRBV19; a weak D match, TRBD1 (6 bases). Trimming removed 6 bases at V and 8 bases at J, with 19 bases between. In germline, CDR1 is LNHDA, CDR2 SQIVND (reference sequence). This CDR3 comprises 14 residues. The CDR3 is CASRGMDSLGGYTF. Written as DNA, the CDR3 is TGTGCCAGTAGGGGAATGGACAGTCTGGGGGGCTACACCTTC.

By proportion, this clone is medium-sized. CDR3 protein: CASSSPAGQGAYDEQFF. CDR3 in DNA: TGTGCCAGCAGTTCTCCTGCGGGACAGGGGGCGTATGATGAGCAGTTCTTC. This rearrangement joins TRBV28 to TRBJ2-1, with 12 bases lining up with TRBD1. This CDR3 has 17 amino acids. V trimming: 4 bases; J trimming: 8 bases; junction bases outside the gene matches: 12. Germline values: CDR1 MDHEN, CDR2 SYDVKM.

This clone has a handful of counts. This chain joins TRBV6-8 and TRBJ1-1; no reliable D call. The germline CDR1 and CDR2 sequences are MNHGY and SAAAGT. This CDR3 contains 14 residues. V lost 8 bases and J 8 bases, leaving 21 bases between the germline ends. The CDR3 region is CASQEVGRITEAFF. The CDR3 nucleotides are TGTGCCAGCCAAGAGGTCGGCAGGATCACCGAAGCTTTCTTT.

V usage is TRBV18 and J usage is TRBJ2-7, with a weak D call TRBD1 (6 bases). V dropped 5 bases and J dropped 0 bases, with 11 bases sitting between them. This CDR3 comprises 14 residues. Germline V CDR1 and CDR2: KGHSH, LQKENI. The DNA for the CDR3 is TGTGCCAGCTCAAGGGGGTCCAGCTCCTACGAGCAGTACTTC. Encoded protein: CASSRGSSSYEQYF.

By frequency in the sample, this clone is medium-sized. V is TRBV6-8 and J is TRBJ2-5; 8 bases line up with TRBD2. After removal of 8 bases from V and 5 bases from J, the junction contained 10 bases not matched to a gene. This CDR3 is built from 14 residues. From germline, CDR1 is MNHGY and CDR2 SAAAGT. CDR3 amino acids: CASGSGGRGETQYF. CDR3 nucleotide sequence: TGTGCCAGCGGGAGCGGGGGCCGGGGGGAGACCCAGTACTTC.

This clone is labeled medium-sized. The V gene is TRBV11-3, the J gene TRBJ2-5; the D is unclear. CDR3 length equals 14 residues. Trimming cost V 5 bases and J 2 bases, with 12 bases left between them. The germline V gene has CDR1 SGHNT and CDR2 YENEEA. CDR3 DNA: TGTGCCAGCAGCGTTGGGCAAAGACAAGAGACCCAGTACTTC. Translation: CASSVGQRQETQYF.

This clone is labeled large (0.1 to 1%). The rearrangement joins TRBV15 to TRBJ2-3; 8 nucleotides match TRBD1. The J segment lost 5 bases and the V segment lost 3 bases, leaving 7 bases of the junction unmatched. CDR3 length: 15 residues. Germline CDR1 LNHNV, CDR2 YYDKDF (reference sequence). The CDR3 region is CATSRDREVGDTQYF. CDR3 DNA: TGTGCCACCAGCAGGGACAGGGAGGTAGGAGATACGCAGTATTTT. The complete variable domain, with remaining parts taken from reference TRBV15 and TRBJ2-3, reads DAMVIQNPRYQVTQFGKPVTLSCSQTLNHNVMYWYQQKSSQAPKLLFHYYDKDFNNEADTPDNFQSRRPNTSFCFLDIRSPGLGDTAMYLCATSRDREVGDTQYFGPGTRLTVL.

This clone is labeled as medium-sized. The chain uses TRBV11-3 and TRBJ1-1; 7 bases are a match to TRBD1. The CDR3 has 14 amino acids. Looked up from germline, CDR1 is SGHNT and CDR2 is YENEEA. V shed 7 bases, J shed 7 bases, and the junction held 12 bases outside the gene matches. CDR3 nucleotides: TGTGCCAGCACCGCGTTACAGGGGTTCAGTGAAGCTTTCTTT. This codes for CASTALQGFSEAFF.